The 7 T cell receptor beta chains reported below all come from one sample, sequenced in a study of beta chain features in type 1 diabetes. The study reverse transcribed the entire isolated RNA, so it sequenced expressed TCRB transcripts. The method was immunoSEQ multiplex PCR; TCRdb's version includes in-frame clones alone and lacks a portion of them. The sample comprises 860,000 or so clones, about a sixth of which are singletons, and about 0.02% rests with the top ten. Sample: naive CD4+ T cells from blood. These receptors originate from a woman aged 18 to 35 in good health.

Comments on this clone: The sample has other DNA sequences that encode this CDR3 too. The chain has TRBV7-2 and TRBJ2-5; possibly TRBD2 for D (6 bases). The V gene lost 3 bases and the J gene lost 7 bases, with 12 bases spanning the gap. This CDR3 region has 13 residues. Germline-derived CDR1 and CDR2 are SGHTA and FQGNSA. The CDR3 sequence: CASSFSGSGTQYF. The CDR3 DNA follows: TGTGCCAGCAGCTTTAGCGGTTCAGGGACCCAGTACTTC.

CDR3 in amino acids: CASSLKFGAGHEQFF. The CDR3, as DNA: TGTGCCAGCAGCTTAAAGTTTGGGGCAGGGCATGAGCAGTTCTTC. This chain joins TRBV7-6 and TRBJ2-1, with D possibly being TRBD1 (5 bases). With 2 bases removed from V and 8 bases from J, the gap between germline ends came to 16 bases. Germline lookup yields CDR1 SGHVS and CDR2 FNYEAQ. The CDR3 extends over 15 amino acids.

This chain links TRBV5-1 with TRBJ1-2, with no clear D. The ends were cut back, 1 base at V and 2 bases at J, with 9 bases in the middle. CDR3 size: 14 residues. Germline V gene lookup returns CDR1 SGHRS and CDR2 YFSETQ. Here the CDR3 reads CASSLTEVNYGYTF. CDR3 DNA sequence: TGCGCCAGCAGCTTGACCGAAGTCAACTATGGCTACACCTTC.

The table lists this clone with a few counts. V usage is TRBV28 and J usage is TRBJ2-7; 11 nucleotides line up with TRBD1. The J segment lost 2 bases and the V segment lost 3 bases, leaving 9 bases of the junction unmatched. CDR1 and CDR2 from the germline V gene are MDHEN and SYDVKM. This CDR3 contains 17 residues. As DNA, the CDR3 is TGTGCCAGCAGTTTCGGATTGGGGACAGGGGGTGCCTACGAGCAGTACTTC. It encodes CASSFGLGTGGAYEQYF.

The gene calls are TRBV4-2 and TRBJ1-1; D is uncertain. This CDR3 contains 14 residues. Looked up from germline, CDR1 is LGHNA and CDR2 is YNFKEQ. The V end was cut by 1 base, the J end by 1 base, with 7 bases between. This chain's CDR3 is CASSQVGRNTEAFF. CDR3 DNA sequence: TGTGCCAGCAGCCAAGTAGGGCGGAACACTGAAGCTTTCTTT.

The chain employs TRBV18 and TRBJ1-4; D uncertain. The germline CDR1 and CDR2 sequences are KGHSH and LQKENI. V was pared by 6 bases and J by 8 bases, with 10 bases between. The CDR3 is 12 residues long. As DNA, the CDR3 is TGTGCCAGCTCGCCGGGTGCGGAAAAACTGTTTTTT. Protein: CASSPGAEKLFF.

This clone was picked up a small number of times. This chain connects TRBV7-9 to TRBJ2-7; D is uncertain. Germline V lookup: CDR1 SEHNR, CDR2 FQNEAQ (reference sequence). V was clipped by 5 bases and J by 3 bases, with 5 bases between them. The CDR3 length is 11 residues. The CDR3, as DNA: TGTGCCAGCAGCCGGAACTACGAGCAGTACTTC. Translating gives CASSRNYEQYF.